Detailed here is one TCR beta chain. Its antigen is not known. The data derive from a study of CD8 T cells in ankylosing spondylitis. General study points: A motif in TCR beta, a set of roughly eight highly homologous variants, appeared characteristic of ankylosing spondylitis blood.

TCRdb re-called the 5' RACE reads through MiXCR, storing one row per CDR3 protein. Among 750,000 to 850,000 distinct CDR3 sequences listed, roughly 10% were seen once. The clonotype originates from a male donor with ankylosing spondylitis. The sequenced sample was blood, either unsorted or a sorted T cell fraction (not recorded which).

The DNA for the CDR3 is TGTGCCAGCTCACCACCGAACAGGGACCTCTACAATGAGCAGTTCTTC. Amino acid sequence: CASSPPNRDLYNEQFF. This chain connects TRBV18 to TRBJ2-1, with a possible D match to TRBD1 (6 bases). The germline V and J ends were trimmed by 0 bases and 3 bases, with 12 bases remaining between them. Germline CDR1 KGHSH, CDR2 LQKENI. The CDR3 covers 16 residues.